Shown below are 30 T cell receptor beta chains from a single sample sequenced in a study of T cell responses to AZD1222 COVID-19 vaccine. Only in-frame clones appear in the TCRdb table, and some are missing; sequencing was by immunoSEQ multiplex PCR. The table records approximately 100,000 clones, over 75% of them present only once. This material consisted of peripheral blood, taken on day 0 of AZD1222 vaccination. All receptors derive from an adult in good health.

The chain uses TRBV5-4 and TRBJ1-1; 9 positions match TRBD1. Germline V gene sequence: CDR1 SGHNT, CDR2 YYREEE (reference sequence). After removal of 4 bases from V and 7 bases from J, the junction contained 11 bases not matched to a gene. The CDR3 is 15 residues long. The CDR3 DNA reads TGTGCCAGCAGCAACACCGGGACAGGGAAGGTTGAAGCTTTCTTT. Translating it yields CASSNTGTGKVEAFF.

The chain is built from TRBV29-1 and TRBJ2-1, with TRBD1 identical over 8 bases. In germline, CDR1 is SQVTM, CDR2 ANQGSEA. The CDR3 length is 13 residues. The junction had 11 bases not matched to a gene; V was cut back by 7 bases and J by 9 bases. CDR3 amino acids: CSAEGQGAIEQFF. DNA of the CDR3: TGCAGCGCTGAGGGGCAGGGGGCGATTGAGCAGTTCTTC.

The CDR3 reads CSVVSGPSWNTGELFF. The CDR3 nucleotides are TGCAGCGTTGTTTCCGGACCGTCGTGGAACACCGGGGAGCTGTTTTTT. The chain couples TRBV29-1 to TRBJ2-2; no clear D gene. Germline values: CDR1 SQVTM, CDR2 ANQGSEA. The V end lost 4 bases, the J end lost 1 base, and 16 bases lay between the germline ends. This CDR3 comprises 16 residues.

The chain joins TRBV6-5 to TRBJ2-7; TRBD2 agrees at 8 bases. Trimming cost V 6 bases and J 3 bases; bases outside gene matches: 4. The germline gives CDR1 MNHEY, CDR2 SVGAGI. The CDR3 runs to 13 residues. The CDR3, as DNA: TGTGCCAGCAGAGCCGGGACTAGCTACGAGCAGTACTTC. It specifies CASRAGTSYEQYF.

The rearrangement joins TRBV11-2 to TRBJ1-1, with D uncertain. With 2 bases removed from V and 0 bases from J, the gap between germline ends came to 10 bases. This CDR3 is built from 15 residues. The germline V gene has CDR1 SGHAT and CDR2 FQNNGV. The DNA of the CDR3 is TGTGCCAGCAGCTTACGAGGTGGGATGAACACTGAAGCTTTCTTT. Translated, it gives CASSLRGGMNTEAFF.

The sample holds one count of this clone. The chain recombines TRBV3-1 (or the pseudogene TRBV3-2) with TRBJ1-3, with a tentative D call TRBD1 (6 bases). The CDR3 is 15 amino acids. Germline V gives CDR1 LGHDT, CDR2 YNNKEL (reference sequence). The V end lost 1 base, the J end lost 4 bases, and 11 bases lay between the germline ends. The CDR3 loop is CASSQADRRGNTIYF. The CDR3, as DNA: TGTGCCAGCAGCCAAGCCGACAGGAGAGGAAACACCATATATTTT.

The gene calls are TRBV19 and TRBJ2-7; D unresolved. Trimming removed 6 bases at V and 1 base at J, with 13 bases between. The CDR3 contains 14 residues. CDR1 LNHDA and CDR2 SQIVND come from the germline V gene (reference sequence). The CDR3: CASRLDSNSYEQYF. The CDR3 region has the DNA TGTGCCAGTAGGCTCGACTCGAATTCCTACGAGCAGTACTTC.

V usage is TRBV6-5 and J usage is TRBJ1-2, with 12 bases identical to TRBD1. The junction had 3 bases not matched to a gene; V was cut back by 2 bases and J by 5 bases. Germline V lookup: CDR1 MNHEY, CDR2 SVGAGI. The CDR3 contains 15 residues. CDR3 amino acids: CASSYRGQGAYGYTF. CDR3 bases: TGTGCCAGCAGTTACAGGGGACAGGGGGCATATGGCTACACCTTC.

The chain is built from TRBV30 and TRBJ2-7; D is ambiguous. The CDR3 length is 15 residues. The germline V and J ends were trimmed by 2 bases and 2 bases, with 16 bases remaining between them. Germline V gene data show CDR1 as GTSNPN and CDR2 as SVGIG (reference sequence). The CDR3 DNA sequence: TGTGCCTGGAGTTTCCCCCTGGTAGGGACCTACGAGCAGTACTTC. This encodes CAWSFPLVGTYEQYF.

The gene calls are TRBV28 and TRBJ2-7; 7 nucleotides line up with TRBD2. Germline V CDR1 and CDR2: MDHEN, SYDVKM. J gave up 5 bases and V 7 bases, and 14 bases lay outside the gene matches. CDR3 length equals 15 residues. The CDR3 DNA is TGTGCCAGCATCACCGGGACTACGCGTGGACACGAGCAGTACTTC. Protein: CASITGTTRGHEQYF.

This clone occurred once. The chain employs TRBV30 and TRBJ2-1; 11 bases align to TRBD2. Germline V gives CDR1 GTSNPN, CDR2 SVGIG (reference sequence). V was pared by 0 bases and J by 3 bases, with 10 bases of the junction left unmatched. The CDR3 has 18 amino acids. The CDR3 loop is CAWSVEGASGRSYNEQFF. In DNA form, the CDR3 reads TGTGCCTGGAGTGTAGAGGGGGCTAGCGGGAGGAGCTACAATGAGCAGTTCTTC.

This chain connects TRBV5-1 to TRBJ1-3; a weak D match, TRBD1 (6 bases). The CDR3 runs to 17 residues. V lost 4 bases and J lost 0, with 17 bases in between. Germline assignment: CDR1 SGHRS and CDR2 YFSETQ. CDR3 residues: CASSQDQGPLSGNTIYF. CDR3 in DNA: TGCGCCAGCAGCCAAGATCAGGGGCCCCTCTCTGGAAACACCATATATTTT.

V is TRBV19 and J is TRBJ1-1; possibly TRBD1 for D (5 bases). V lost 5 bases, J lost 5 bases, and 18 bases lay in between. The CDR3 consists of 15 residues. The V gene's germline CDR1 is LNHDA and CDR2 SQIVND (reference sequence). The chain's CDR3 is CASSVSGARKTEAFF. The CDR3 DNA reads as TGTGCCAGTAGTGTCTCCGGGGCTAGGAAGACTGAAGCTTTCTTT. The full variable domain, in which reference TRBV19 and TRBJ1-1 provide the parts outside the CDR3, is DGGITQSPKYLFRKEGQNVTLSCEQNLNHDAMYWYRQDPGQGLRLIYYSQIVNDFQKGDIAEGYSVSREKKESFPLTVTSAQKNPTAFYLCASSVSGARKTEAFFGQGTRLTVV.

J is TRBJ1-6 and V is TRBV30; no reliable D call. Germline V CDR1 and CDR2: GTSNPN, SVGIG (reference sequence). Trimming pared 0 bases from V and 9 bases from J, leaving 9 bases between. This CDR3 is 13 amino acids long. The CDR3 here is CAWSVTGISPLHF. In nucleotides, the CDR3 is TGTGCCTGGAGTGTTACGGGGATTTCACCCCTCCACTTT.

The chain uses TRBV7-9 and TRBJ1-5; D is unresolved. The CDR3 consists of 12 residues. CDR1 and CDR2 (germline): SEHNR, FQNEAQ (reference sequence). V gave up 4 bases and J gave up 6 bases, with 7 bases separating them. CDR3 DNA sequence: TGTGCCAGCAGCTCACAACCTCAGCCCCAGCATTTT. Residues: CASSSQPQPQHF.

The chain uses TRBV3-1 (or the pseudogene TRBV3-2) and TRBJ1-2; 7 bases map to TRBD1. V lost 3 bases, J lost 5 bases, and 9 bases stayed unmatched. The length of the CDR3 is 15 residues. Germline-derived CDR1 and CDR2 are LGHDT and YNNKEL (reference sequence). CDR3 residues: CASSHPGGNVYGYTF. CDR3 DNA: TGTGCCAGCAGCCACCCAGGGGGGAATGTATATGGCTACACCTTC.

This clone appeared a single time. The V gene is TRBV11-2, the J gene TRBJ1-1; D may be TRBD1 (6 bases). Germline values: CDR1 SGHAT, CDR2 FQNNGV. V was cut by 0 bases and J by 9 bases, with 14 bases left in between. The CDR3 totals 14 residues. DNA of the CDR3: TGTGCCAGCAGCTTAGAATTGGACAGTAAACAAGCTTTCTTT. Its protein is CASSLELDSKQAFF.

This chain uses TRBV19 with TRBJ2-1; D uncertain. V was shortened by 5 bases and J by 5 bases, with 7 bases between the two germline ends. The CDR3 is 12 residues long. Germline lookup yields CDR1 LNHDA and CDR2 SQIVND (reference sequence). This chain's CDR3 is CASSFVDNEQFF. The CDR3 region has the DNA TGTGCCAGTAGTTTCGTAGACAATGAGCAGTTCTTC.

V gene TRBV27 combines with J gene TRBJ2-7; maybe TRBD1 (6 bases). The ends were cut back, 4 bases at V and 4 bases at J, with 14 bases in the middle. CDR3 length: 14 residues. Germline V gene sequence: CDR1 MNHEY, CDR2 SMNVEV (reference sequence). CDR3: CASSSYGTPYEQYF. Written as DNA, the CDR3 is TGTGCCAGCAGTTCCTACGGGACACCGTACGAGCAGTACTTC.

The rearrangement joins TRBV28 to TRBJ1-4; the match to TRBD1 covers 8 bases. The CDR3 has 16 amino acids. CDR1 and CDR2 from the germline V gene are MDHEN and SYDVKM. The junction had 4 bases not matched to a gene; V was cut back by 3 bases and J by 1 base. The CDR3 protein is CASSFFGQGTNEKLFF. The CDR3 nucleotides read TGTGCCAGCAGTTTTTTCGGACAGGGAACTAATGAAAAACTGTTTTTT.

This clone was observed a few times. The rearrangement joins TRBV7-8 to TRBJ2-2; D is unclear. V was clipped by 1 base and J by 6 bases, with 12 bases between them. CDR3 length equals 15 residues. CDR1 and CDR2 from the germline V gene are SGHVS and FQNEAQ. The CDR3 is CASSLVLSGAGELFF. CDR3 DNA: TGTGCCAGCAGCTTAGTTCTTTCAGGAGCCGGGGAGCTGTTTTTT.

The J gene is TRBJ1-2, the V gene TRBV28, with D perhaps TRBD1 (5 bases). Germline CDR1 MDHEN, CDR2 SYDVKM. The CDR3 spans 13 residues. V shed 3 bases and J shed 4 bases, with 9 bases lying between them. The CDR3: CASSLGQTYGYTF. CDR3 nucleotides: TGTGCCAGCAGTTTGGGGCAGACCTATGGCTACACCTTC.

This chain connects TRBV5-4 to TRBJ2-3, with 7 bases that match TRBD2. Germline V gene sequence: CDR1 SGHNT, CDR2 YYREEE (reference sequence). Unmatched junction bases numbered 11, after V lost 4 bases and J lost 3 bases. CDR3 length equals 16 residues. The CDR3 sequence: CASSRGGQGGTDTQYF. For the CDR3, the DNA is TGTGCCAGCAGCCGGGGAGGTCAGGGAGGGACAGATACGCAGTATTTT. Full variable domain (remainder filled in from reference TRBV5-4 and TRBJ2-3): ETGVTQSPTHLIKTRGQQVTLRCSSQSGHNTVSWYQQALGQGPQFIFQYYREEENGRGNFPPRFSGLQFPNYSSELNVNALELDDSALYLCASSRGGQGGTDTQYFGPGTRLTVL.

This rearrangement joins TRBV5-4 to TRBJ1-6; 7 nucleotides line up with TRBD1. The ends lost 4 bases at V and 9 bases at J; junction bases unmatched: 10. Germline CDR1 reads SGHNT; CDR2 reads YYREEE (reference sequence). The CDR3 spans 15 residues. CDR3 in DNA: TGTGCCAGCAGCCCGGGAACAGGGGTGACTTCACCCCTCCACTTT. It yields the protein CASSPGTGVTSPLHF.

The CDR3 loop is CSVGELQGAYGYTF. The CDR3 DNA follows: TGCAGCGTTGGAGAACTACAGGGGGCCTATGGCTACACCTTC. This chain joins TRBV29-1 and TRBJ1-2, with TRBD1 identical over 9 bases. CDR3 length: 14 amino acids. Germline loops: CDR1 SQVTM, CDR2 ANQGSEA. V lost 4 bases, J lost 4 bases, and 7 bases stayed unmatched.

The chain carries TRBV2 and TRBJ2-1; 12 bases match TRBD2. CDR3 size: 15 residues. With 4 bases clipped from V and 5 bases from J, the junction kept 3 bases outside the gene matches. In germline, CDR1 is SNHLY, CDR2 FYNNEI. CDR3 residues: CASSVRTSGNNEQFF. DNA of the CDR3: TGTGCCAGCAGTGTTCGGACTAGCGGGAACAATGAGCAGTTCTTC.

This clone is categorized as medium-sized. The DNA of the CDR3 is TGTGCCAGCAGCTTGACAGTCGGCAATGAAAAACTGTTTTTT. It codes for CASSLTVGNEKLFF. The chain combines TRBV7-9 with TRBJ1-4; weak D call: TRBD1 (5 bases). Between the trimmed V and J ends, which lost 3 bases and 5 bases, there was a span of 10 bases. This CDR3 contains 14 residues. CDR1 is SEHNR, CDR2 FQNEAQ, per germline (reference sequence).

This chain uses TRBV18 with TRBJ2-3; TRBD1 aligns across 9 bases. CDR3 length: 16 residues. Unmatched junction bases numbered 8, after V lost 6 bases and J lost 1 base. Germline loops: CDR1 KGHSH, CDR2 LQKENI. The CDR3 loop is CASSPEQGARTDTQYF. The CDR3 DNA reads TGTGCCAGCTCCCCCGAACAGGGGGCCCGCACAGATACGCAGTATTTT.

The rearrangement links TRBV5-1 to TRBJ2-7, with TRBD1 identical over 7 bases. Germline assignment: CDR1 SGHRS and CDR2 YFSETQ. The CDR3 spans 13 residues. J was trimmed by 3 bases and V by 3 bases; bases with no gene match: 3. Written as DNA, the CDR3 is TGCGCCAGCAGCTCCGACAGGGACTACGAGCAGTACTTC. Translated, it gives CASSSDRDYEQYF.

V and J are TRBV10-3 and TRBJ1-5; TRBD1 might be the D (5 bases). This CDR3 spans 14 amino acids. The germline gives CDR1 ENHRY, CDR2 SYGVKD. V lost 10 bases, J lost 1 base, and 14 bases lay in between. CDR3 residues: CATRAAGSNQPQHF. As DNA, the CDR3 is TGTGCCACGCGGGCGGCAGGGAGCAATCAGCCCCAGCATTTT.